Following are 15 T cell receptor beta chains from one sample sequenced in a study of T cells in women clearing cervical HPV infection. Some clones are missing from TCRdb's copy, which holds only in-frame ones; the method was immunoSEQ multiplex PCR. In total, the table holds around 40,000 clones. The sample consisted of blood buffy coat. These receptors all stem from a woman aged 18 to 75 with a cervical HPV16 infection that either progressed to CIN3+ or cleared (not recorded which).

Points on this clone: The CDR3 goes on 3 residues after the read ends, and that part is filled in from the germline J gene. The J gene is TRBJ2-7, the V gene TRBV5-1; a weak D match, TRBD2 (6 bases). CDR1 and CDR2 (germline): SGHRS, YFSETQ. The CDR3 is made up of 13 amino acids. Between the trimmed V and J ends, which lost 4 bases and 5 bases, there was a span of 13 bases. CDR3 bases read: TGCGCCAGCAGCGCCCGGGGGTACAACGAG. Translation gives CASSARGYNE. The entire CDR3 protein reads CASSARGYNEQYF. The variable domain in full, with the rest retrieved from reference TRBV5-1 and TRBJ2-7, is KAGVTQTPRYLIKTRGQQVTLSCSPISGHRSVSWYQQTPGQGLQFLFEYFSETQRNKGNFPGRFSGRQFSNSRSEMNVSTLELGDSALYLCASSARGYNEQYFGPGTRLTVT.

About this clone itself: The read gets to within 3 residues of the CDR3 end, and the germline J gene fills in the rest. V usage is TRBV12-3 or TRBV12-4 and J usage is TRBJ1-4, with 9 nucleotides matching TRBD1. The CDR3 totals 16 residues. Incomplete CDR3 DNA: TGTGCCAGCAGCCGGACAGGGGACTCCTATAATTCACCA. Amino acids: CASSRTGDSYNSP. The entire CDR3 reads CASSRTGDSYNSPLFF.

As for this clone: The CDR3 extends 3 residues past the end of the read, so its final part is completed from the germline J gene. This sequence joins TRBV18 and TRBJ1-2; no clear D. This CDR3 contains 14 residues. Germline V gene lookup returns CDR1 KGHSH and CDR2 LQKENI. CDR3 DNA (partial): TGTGCCAGCTCACCTAGCGGGAGTCTCTACGAC. This translates into CASSPSGSLYD. The complete CDR3 protein is CASSPSGSLYDYTF. Drawing the rest from reference TRBV18 and TRBJ1-2, the complete variable domain is NAGVMQNPRHLVRRRGQEARLRCSPMKGHSHVYWYRQLPEEGLKFMVYLQKENIIDESGMPKERFSAEFPKEGPSILRIQQVVRGDSAAYFCASSPSGSLYDYTFGSGTRLTVV.

About this clone: The read is 3 residues too short to cover the CDR3 end, so that end is filled in from the germline J gene. The chain employs TRBV10-3 and TRBJ2-2; a possible D gene is TRBD2 (6 bases). Germline assignment: CDR1 ENHRY and CDR2 SYGVKD. V dropped 7 bases and J dropped 0 bases, with 18 bases sitting between them. The CDR3 spans 17 residues. CDR3 protein: CAINREPSGANTGELFF. The CDR3 DNA, read in part, is TGTGCCATCAATCGGGAGCCGAGCGGAGCGAACACCGGGGAG.

Notes on this clone: The CDR3 goes on 3 residues after the read ends, and that part is filled in from the germline J gene. The chain joins TRBV19 to TRBJ1-6; 8 nucleotides agree with TRBD1. CDR3 length equals 15 residues. V lost 6 bases and J lost 10; bases outside the gene matches: 11. The germline V gene has CDR1 LNHDA and CDR2 SQIVND (reference sequence). CDR3 loop: CASSHRDRLSSPLHF. The DNA read from the CDR3 is TGTGCCAGTAGCCACCGGGACAGGTTGAGCTCACCC.

About this clone: The read terminates 3 residues before the CDR3 end, so the remaining end is supplied by the germline J gene. V gene TRBV19 combines with J gene TRBJ1-2; weak D call: TRBD1 (5 bases). This CDR3 contains 12 residues. V was shortened by 5 bases and J by 7 bases, with 11 bases between the two germline ends. In germline, CDR1 is LNHDA, CDR2 SQIVND (reference sequence). CDR3 loop: CASSETTGGYTF. CDR3 DNA, as far as it was read: TGTGCCAGTAGTGAGACCACAGGTGGC.

The chain's CDR3 is CASSTRQGWSTGELFF. The sequenced part of the CDR3 DNA is TGCGCCAGCAGCACCCGACAGGGGTGGAGTACCGGGGAG. V usage is TRBV5-1 and J usage is TRBJ2-2; the match to TRBD1 covers 8 bases. The CDR3 extends 3 residues past the end of the read, so its final part is completed from the germline J gene. J gave up 5 bases and V 4 bases, and 10 bases lay outside the gene matches. The CDR3 extends over 16 amino acids. CDR1 and CDR2 (germline): SGHRS, YFSETQ.

Concerning this clone itself: Read coverage stops 3 residues before the CDR3 terminus; the germline J gene supplies the remainder. The chain joins TRBV19 to TRBJ2-2; 9 nucleotides agree with TRBD1. Germline CDR1 LNHDA, CDR2 SQIVND (reference sequence). This CDR3 is 14 amino acids long. Incomplete CDR3 DNA: TGTGCCAGTAGACCGACAGGGGGGGATGAAAAG. Translation: CASRPTGGDEK. The entire CDR3 sequence reads CASRPTGGDEKLFF.

Of note for this clone: The observed sequence ends 3 residues before the CDR3 terminus, with the missing tail filled in from the germline J gene. The V call is TRBV23-1, the J call TRBJ1-1; 9 nucleotides agree with TRBD1. TRBV23-1 is annotated as an ORF whose role is uncertain. V lost 3 bases and J lost 6; bases outside the gene matches: 20. This CDR3 spans 19 amino acids. The CDR3 sequence is CASSHHSIATGTGQAEAFF. The sequenced CDR3 bases are TGCGCCAGCAGTCATCACTCCATCGCAACCGGGACAGGGCAAGCTGAA.

For this clone: The read halts 3 residues ahead of the CDR3 end, with the missing end drawn from the germline J gene. The V gene is TRBV20-1, the J gene TRBJ1-4, with D possibly matching TRBD1 (6 bases). This CDR3 is built from 19 residues. CDR1 DFQATT and CDR2 SNEGSKA come from the germline V gene (reference sequence). Deletions cut 0 bases from V and 0 bases from J, with 20 bases between. The sequenced CDR3 bases are TGCAGTGCTAGAGATCATCGCAGGGGATGGGCCGCAACTAATGAAAAA. Amino acids: CSARDHRRGWAATNEK. The whole CDR3 protein is CSARDHRRGWAATNEKLFF.

On this clone: The CDR3 extends 3 residues past the end of the read, so its final part is completed from the germline J gene. The V gene is TRBV5-1, the J gene TRBJ2-5, with D hard to call. The CDR3 has 12 amino acids. Germline V gene lookup returns CDR1 SGHRS and CDR2 YFSETQ. Deletions cut 4 bases from V and 5 bases from J, with 9 bases between. The CDR3 bases that were read are TGCGCCAGCAGCCCCGCCGGGGAGACC. As protein: CASSPAGET. The entire CDR3 protein is CASSPAGETQYF.

Of note for this clone: The read falls 3 residues short of the CDR3 end, and the missing part is taken from the germline J gene. This chain joins TRBV25-1 and TRBJ2-3; the D gene is possibly TRBD1 (6 bases). This CDR3 spans 15 amino acids. Germline V gene lookup returns CDR1 MGHDK and CDR2 SYGVNS. Trimming cost V 6 bases and J 1 base, with 14 bases left between them. The covered CDR3 bases are TGTGCCAGCAGCCCGACAGGTTTTCGCACAGATACG. Its translation is CASSPTGFRTDT. The whole CDR3 sequence is CASSPTGFRTDTQYF.

The CDR3 bases that were read are TGTGCCAGTAGTATTACAGGGATAGGCTCCTACGAC. Residues: CASSITGIGSYD. The complete CDR3 reads CASSITGIGSYDYTF. The chain joins TRBV19 to TRBJ1-2, with D perhaps matching TRBD1 (6 bases). The sequenced fragment ends 3 residues before the CDR3 boundary, so the rest is inferred from the germline J gene. The CDR3 sequence is 15 residues long. Germline V gives CDR1 LNHDA, CDR2 SQIVND (reference sequence).

For this clone: The sequence runs out 3 residues before the end of the CDR3; the remainder is reconstructed from the germline J gene. The gene calls are TRBV5-1 and TRBJ2-5; D perhaps matches TRBD2 (5 bases). Germline V gene lookup returns CDR1 SGHRS and CDR2 YFSETQ. Trimming removed 5 bases at V and 4 bases at J, with 15 bases between. This CDR3 comprises 14 residues. CDR3 bases read: TGCGCCAGCAGTTTGTCGGGGAGTACAGAGACC. Translation: CASSLSGSTET. The CDR3 in full is CASSLSGSTETQYF.

As to this clone: The CDR3 is cut off 3 residues early in the read; its end comes from the germline J gene. The rearrangement links TRBV19 to TRBJ1-2; TRBD1 is a possible D gene (6 bases). CDR1 is LNHDA and CDR2 is SQIVND in the germline V gene (reference sequence). The CDR3 loop spans 13 amino acids. The CDR3 reads CASSGTSRNGYTF. The part of the CDR3 DNA that was read is TGTGCCAGTAGCGGGACATCCCGCAACGGC.